This TCR beta chain was documented in a study of blood T cell repertoires in COVID-19. For the study at large: PBMCs, B-cell-depleted T cells, or T cells were the source of the cDNA or gDNA that made up the material.

The CDR3 covers 13 residues. V shed 4 bases and J 5 bases; nucleotides not matched to a gene: 3. The germline CDR1 and CDR2 sequences are LGHDT and YNNKEL (reference sequence). The table came from immunoSEQ multiplex PCR; TCRdb's copy has only in-frame clones and leaves some out. The table has approximately 200,000 clones, under 85% seen once; the top ten hold about 1.8%. Living in under 30 US areas, the participants were between 18 and 89 years of age. Cohorts were assigned according to the clinical history that participants reported. Recovery meant two consecutive negative NP/OP PCR tests, professional clearance, or resolved symptoms.

The sequencing input was PBMCs or T cells enriched from blood (not recorded which). V and J are TRBV3-1 (or the pseudogene TRBV3-2) and TRBJ2-7, with TRBD2 matching 9 bases. This clonotype was sampled from a man in his fifties or sixties who had recovered from COVID-19. The CDR3 here is CASSPGLAHEQYF. The CDR3 DNA follows: TGTGCCAGCAGCCCCGGACTAGCGCACGAGCAGTACTTC.